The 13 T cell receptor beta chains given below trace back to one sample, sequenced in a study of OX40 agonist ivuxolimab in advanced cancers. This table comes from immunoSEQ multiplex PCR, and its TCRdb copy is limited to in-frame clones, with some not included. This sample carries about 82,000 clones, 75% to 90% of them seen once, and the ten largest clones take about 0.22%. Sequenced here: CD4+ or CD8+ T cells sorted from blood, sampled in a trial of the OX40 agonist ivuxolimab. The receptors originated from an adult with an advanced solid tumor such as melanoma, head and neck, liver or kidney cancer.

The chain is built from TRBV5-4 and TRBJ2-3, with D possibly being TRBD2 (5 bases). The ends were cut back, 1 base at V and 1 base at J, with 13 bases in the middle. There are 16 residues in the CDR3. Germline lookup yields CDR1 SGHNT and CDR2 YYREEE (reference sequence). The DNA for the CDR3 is TGTGCCAGCAGCTTGTTGGGTAGCGTAGGCACAGATACGCAGTATTTT. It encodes CASSLLGSVGTDTQYF.

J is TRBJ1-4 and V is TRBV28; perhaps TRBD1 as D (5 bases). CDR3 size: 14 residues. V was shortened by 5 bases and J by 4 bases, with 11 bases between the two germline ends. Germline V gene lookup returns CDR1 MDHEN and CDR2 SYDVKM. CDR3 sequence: CASSDTGLNEKLFF. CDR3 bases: TGTGCCAGCAGTGATACGGGACTTAATGAAAAACTGTTTTTT.

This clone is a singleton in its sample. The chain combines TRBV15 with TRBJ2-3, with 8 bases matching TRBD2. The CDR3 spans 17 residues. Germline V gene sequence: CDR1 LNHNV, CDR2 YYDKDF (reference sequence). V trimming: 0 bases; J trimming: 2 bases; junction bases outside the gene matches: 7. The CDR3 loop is CATSRDGRGGITDTQYF. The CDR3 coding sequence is TGTGCCACCAGCAGAGATGGTCGGGGGGGCATCACAGATACGCAGTATTTT.

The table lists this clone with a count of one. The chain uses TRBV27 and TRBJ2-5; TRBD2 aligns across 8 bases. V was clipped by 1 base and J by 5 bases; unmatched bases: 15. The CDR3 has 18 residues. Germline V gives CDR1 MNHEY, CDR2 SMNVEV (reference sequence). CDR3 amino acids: CASSLYSVRGGAGETQYF. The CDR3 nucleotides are TGTGCCAGCAGTTTATATTCTGTTCGGGGGGGAGCTGGCGAGACCCAGTACTTC.

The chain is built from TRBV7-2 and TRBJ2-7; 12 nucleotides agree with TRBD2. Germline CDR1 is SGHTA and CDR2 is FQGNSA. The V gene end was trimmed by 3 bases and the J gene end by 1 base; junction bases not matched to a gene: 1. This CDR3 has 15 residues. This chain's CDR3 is CASSFGLAGSYEQYF. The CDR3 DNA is TGTGCCAGCAGCTTCGGACTAGCGGGGTCCTACGAGCAGTACTTC.

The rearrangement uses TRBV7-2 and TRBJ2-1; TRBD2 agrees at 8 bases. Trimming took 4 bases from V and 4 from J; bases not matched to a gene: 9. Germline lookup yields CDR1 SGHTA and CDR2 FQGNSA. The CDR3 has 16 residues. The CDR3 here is CASSSGGGGTYNEQFF. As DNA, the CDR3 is TGTGCCAGCAGCTCCGGGGGGGGAGGGACTTACAATGAGCAGTTCTTC.

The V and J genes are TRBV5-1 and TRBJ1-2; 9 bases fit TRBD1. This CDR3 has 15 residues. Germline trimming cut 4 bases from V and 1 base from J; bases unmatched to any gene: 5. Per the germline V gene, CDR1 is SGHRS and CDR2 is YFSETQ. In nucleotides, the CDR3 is TGCGCCAGCAGCCTAGGGACAGGGAATAACTATGGCTACACCTTC. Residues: CASSLGTGNNYGYTF.

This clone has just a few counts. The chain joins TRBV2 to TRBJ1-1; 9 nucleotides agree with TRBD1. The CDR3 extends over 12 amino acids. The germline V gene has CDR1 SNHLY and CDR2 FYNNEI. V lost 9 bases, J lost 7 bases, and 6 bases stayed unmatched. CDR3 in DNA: TGTGCCAGTGTGGGGGACAGGGATGAAGCTTTCTTT. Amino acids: CASVGDRDEAFF.

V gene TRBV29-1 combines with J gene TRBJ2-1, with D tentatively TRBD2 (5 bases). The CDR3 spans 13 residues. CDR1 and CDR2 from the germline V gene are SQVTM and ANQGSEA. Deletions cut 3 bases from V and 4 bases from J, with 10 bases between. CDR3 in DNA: TGCAGCGTTGAGGGCCGGGAATACAATGAGCAGTTCTTC. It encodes CSVEGREYNEQFF.

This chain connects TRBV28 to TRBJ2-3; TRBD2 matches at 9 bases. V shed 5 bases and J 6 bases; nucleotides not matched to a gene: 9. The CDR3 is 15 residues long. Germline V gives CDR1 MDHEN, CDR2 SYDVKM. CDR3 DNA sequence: TGTGCCAGCAGTCTCCCACCGACTAGCGGTGATACGCAGTATTTT. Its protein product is CASSLPPTSGDTQYF.

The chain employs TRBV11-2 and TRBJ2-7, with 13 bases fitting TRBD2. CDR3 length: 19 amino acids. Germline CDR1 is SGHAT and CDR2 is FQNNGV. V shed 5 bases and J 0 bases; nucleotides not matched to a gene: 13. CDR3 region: CASSPRGGLAGPPSYEQYF. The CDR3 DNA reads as TGTGCCAGCAGCCCTAGGGGGGGACTAGCGGGGCCTCCCTCCTACGAGCAGTACTTC.

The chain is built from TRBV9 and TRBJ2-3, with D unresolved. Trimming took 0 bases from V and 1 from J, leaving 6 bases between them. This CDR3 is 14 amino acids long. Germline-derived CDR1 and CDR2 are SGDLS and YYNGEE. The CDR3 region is CASSVGHRTDTQYF. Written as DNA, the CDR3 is TGTGCCAGCAGCGTAGGTCACCGCACAGATACGCAGTATTTT. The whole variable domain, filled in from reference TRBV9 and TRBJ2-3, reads DSGVTQTPKHLITATGQRVTLRCSPRSGDLSVYWYQQSLDQGLQFLIQYYNGEERAKGNILERFSAQQFPDLHSELNLSSLELGDSALYFCASSVGHRTDTQYFGPGTRLTVL.

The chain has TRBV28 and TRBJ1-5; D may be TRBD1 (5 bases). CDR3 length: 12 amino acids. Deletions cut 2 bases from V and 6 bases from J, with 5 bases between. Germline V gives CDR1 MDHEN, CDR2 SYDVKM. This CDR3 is CASSLGGQPQHF. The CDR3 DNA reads TGTGCCAGCAGTTTAGGGGGTCAGCCCCAGCATTTT.